This T cell receptor (beta chain) is drawn from a study of blood T cell repertoires in COVID-19. Patients at the Seattle site were enrolled during active infection and followed longitudinally. Using immunoSEQ multiplex PCR, the repertoire was profiled, and TCRdb retains in-frame clones only, with some absent. The data show over 150,000 clones, more than 85% seen once. V gave up 5 bases and J gave up 7 bases; unmatched junction bases: 7. CDR3 size: 15 residues. Germline V gene sequence: CDR1 MRHNA, CDR2 SNTAGT. The chain has TRBV6-4 and TRBJ2-1; 11 positions agree with TRBD2. Sequenced material: peripheral blood. This receptor was obtained from a woman of 80 years or more with COVID-19, enrolled during active disease. The CDR3 here is CASSLAGGPGNEQFF. CDR3 nucleotides: TGTGCCAGCAGTTTAGCGGGAGGGCCTGGTAATGAGCAGTTCTTC.